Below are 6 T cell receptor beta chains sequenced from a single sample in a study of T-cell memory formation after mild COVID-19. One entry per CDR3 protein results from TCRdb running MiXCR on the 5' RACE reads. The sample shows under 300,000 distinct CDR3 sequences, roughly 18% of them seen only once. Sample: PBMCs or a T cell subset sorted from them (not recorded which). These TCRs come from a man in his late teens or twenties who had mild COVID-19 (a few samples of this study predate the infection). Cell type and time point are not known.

The CDR3 coding sequence is TGCAGTGCTAGTCACCGAGGGACGGGGGAAGAGACCCAGTACTTC. This encodes CSASHRGTGEETQYF. The chain links TRBV20-1 to TRBJ2-5; D is possibly TRBD2 (6 bases). The CDR3 is 15 residues long. V was pared by 3 bases and J by 3 bases, with 17 bases between. Germline V lookup: CDR1 DFQATT, CDR2 SNEGSKA (reference sequence).

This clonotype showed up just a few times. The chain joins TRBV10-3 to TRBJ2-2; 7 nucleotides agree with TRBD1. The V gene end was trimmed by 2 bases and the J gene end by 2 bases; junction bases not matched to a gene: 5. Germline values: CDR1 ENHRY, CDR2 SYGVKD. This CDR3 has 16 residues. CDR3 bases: TGTGCCATCAGTGAGGAAGCAGGGGGAAACACCGGGGAGCTGTTTTTT. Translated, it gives CAISEEAGGNTGELFF.

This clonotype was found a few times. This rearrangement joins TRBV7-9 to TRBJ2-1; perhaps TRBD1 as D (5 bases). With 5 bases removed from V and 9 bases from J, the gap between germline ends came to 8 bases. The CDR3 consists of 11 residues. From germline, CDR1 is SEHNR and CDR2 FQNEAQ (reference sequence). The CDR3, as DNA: TGTGCCAGCAGCCTACAGGCTGAGCAGTTCTTC. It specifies CASSLQAEQFF.

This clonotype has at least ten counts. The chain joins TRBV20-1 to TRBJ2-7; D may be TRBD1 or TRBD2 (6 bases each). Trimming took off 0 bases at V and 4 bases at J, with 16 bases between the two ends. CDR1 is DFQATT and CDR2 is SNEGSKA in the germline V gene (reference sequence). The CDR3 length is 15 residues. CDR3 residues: CSARDFSGAAYEQYF. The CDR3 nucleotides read TGCAGTGCTAGAGATTTTTCGGGGGCTGCGTACGAGCAGTACTTC.

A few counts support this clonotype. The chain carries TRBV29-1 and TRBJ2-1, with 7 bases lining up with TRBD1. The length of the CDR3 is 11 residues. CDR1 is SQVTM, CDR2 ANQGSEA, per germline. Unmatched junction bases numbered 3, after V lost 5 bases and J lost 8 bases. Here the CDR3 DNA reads TGCAGCGTTCGTACAGGGGATGAGCAGTTCTTC. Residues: CSVRTGDEQFF.

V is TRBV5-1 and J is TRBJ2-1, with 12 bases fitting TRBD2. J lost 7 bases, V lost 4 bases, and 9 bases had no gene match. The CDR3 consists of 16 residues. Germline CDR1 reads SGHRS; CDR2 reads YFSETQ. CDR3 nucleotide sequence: TGCGCCAGCAGCGCCACTAGCGGGGGGTCGTGGAATGAGCAGTTCTTC. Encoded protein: CASSATSGGSWNEQFF.